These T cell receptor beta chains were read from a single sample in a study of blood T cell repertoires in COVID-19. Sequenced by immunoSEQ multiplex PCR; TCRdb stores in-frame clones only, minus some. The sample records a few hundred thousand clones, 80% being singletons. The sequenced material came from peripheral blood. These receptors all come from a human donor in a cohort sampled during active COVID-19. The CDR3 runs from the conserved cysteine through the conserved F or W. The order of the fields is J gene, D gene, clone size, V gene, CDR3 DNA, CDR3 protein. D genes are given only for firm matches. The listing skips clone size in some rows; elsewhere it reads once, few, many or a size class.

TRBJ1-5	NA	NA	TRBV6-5	TGTGCCAGCGCCAGGGGTTTGGTTCAGCCCCAGCATTTT	CASARGLVQPQHF
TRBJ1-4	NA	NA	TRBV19	TGTGCCAGTAGTCCCCTTTCACAGGGTTATAATGAAAAACTGTTTTTT	CASSPLSQGYNEKLFF
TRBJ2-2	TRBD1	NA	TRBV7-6	TGTGCCAGCAGCTCCACGACAGGGGGCGCGAACACCGGGGAGCTGTTTTTT	CASSSTTGGANTGELFF
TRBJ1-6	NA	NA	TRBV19	TGTGCCAGTAGTAGTGGGCCGAGCTCCTATAATTCACCCCTCCACTTT	CASSSGPSSYNSPLHF
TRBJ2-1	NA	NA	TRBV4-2	TGTGCCAGCAGCCGGGACACGACGAGCAATGAGCAGTTCTTC	CASSRDTTSNEQFF
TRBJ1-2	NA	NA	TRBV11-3	TGTGCCAGCAGCGCGGACACGGACTATGGCTACACCTTC	CASSADTDYGYTF
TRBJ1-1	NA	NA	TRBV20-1	TGCAGTGCTAGTAGAGGATATGCTGAAGCTTTCTTT	CSASRGYAEAFF
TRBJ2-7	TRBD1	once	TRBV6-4	TGTGCCAGCCCTCGGGACAGGGGACGCGAGCAGTACTTC	CASPRDRGREQYF
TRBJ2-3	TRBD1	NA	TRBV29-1	TGCAGCGTTGGACAGGGCGCGGATACGCAGTATTTT	CSVGQGADTQYF
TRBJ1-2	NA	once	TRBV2	TGTGCCAGCAGTGTGGCAATTGAAGGCTACACCTTC	CASSVAIEGYTF
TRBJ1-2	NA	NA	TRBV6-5	TGTGCCAGCAGCTCGACGGAGGGTTCCGACTATGGCTACACCTTC	CASSSTEGSDYGYTF
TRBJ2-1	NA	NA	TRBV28	TGTGCCAGCAGTTTATTAGGCAGGGTAATCGAGCAGTTCTTC	CASSLLGRVIEQFF
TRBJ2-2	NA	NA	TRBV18	TGTGCCAGCTCACCTTCCGGTAACACCGGGGAGCTGTTTTTT	CASSPSGNTGELFF
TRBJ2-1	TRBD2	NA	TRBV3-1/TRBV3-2	TGTGCCAGCAGCCAAACTCTAGCGGGAGTCTACAATGAGCAGTTCTTC	CASSQTLAGVYNEQFF
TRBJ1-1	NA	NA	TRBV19	TGTGCCAGTAGTATTCTAGCAGGCGGTAACACTGAAGCTTTCTTT	CASSILAGGNTEAFF
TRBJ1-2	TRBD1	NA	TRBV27	TGTGCCAGCGCCGACAGGGGGCTCTATGGCTACACCTTC	CASADRGLYGYTF
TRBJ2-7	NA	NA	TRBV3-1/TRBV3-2	TGTGCCAGCAGCCCGGGGGGCTTCCACGAGCAGTACTTC	CASSPGGFHEQYF
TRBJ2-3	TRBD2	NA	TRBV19	TGTGCCAGTAGCCAGACTAGCGTTTACACAGATACGCAGTATTTT	CASSQTSVYTDTQYF
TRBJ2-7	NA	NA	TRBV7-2	TGTGCCAGCAGCTCCGGGCAGGGGGGTAACTACGAGCAGTACTTC	CASSSGQGGNYEQYF
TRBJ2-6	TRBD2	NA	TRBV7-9	TGTGCCAGCAGCTCCCCCCCAGGCGGGACTACCTCTGGGGCCAACGTCCTGACTTTC	CASSSPPGGTTSGANVLTF
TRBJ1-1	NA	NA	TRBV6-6	TGTGCCAGCAGTCTCCCCTTAGGACAAAACACTGAAGCTTTCTTT	CASSLPLGQNTEAFF
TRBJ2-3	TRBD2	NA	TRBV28	TGTGCCAGCAGTGTCCCTAGCGGGAAGGGCACAGATACGCAGTATTTT	CASSVPSGKGTDTQYF
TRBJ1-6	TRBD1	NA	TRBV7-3	TGTGCCAGCAGCAGACAGGGGACAAATTCACCCCTCCACTTT	CASSRQGTNSPLHF
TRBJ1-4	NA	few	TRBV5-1	TGCGCCAGCAGCCTTATCGCAACTAATGAAAAACTGTTTTTT	CASSLIATNEKLFF
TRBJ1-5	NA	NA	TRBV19	TGTGCCAGTAGTATAGTTAGAGGGAATCAGCCCCAGCATTTT	CASSIVRGNQPQHF
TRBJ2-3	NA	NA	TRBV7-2	TGTGCCAGCAGGACTAGCACAGATACGCAGTATTTT	CASRTSTDTQYF
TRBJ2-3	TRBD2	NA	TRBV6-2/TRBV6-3	TGTGCCAGCAGTCTCGGACTAGTCACAGATACGCAGTATTTT	CASSLGLVTDTQYF
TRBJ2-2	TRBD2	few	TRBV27	TGTGCCAGCACTTTTACGTTGCGGGAGGTCACCGGGGAGCTGTTTTTT	CASTFTLREVTGELFF
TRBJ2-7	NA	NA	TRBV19	TGTGCCAGTTCTTTGGCAGTGGGCCCCTACGAGCAGTACTTC	CASSLAVGPYEQYF
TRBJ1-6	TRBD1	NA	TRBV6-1	TGTGCCAGCAGTGTAACAGGGGGCCTCAGCTCCTATAATTCACCCCTCCACTTT	CASSVTGGLSSYNSPLHF
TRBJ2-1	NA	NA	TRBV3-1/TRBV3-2	TGTGCCAGCAGCCAAGATATAGGAGGGGGGGCGAATGAGCAGTTCTTC	CASSQDIGGGANEQFF
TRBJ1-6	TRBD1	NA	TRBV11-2	TGTGCCAGCAGCTTCCGGGACAGGGGGCGATCACCCCTCCACTTT	CASSFRDRGRSPLHF
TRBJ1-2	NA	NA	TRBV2	TGTGCCAGCAGTGAACAAAACTATGGCTACACCTTC	CASSEQNYGYTF
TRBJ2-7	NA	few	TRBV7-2	TGTGCCAGCAGCCCCGCCCGGGGGGCACTCTACGAGCAGTACTTC	CASSPARGALYEQYF
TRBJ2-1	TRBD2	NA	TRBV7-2	TGTGCCAGCAGCTGGGCGGGGGGGGCCCTAGACAATGAGCAGTTCTTC	CASSWAGGALDNEQFF
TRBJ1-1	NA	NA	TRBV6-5	TGTGCCAGCAGCCTGGGACACCTGAACACTGAAGCTTTCTTT	CASSLGHLNTEAFF
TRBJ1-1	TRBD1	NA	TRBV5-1	TGCGCCAGCAGCCCGATGGGACTACCGGGACAGGGGGCTTTACCCACTGAAGCTTTCTTT	CASSPMGLPGQGALPTEAFF
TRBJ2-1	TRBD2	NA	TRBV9	TGTGCCAGCAGCGTAGCCAGCGGGGGGTTGGATGAGCAGTTCTTC	CASSVASGGLDEQFF
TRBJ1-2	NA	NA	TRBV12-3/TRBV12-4	TGTGCCAGGGGGGGGGACTATGGCTACACCTTC	CARGGDYGYTF
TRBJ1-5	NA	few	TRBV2	TGTGCCAGCAATGCAGGGAGCAATCAGCCCCAGCATTTT	CASNAGSNQPQHF
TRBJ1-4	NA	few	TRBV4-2	TGTGCCAGCGGTACGGGAGTTGGTGAAAAACTGTTTTTT	CASGTGVGEKLFF
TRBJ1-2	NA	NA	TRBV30	TGTGCCTGGAGTACCCAGGGAGGGAGGTATGGCTACACCTTC	CAWSTQGGRYGYTF
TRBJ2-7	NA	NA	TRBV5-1	TGCGCCAGCAGTATAGTACGCCTCCTCAAAATTAAGTCTGAGCAGTACTTC	CASSIVRLLKIKSEQYF
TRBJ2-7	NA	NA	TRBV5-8	TGTGCCAGCAGCCGGAGGGGACTCTTACGGGGTGCCAGGAACGAGCAGTACTTC	CASSRRGLLRGARNEQYF